This T cell receptor (beta chain) was sequenced in a study of beta chain features in type 1 diabetes. Study findings and constraints: Because the template was cDNA, high-expressing cells might be over-represented.

Since all of the isolated RNA was reverse transcribed, expressed TCRB transcripts were what got sequenced. Clones were sequenced by immunoSEQ multiplex PCR, and TCRdb holds only the in-frame ones, with some missing. The table has 360,000 or so clones, about 18% seen once. With regard to this clone: The target antigen is unknown. The sample contains more than one DNA sequence encoding this CDR3.

CDR1 is SGHNT and CDR2 is YYREEE in the germline V gene (reference sequence). This CDR3 has 15 amino acids. The junction had 1 base not matched to a gene; V was cut back by 1 base and J by 4 bases. The clonotype was recovered from a woman between 18 and 29 years old in good health. Sequences were obtained from naive CD4+ T cells from blood. The chain has TRBV5-4 and TRBJ2-1; 11 nucleotides align to TRBD2. DNA for the CDR3: TGTGCCAGCAGCTTGACTAGCGGGAGTTACAATGAGCAGTTCTTC. It yields the protein CASSLTSGSYNEQFF.